This TCR beta chain was profiled in a study of breast tumors, draining lymph nodes, adjacent tissues. The germline gives CDR1 SGHAT, CDR2 FQNNGV. This CDR3 comprises 15 residues. Axillary draining lymph nodes of breast cancer patients supplied the node samples. Comment on this clonotype: What it binds is not known. A read error is possible here, since a much larger clone lies one base away.

Study findings and constraints: That most tumor T cells come from lymph nodes remained unproven. The data were judged consistent with most tumor T cells coming from lymph node and expanding in tumor.

TCRdb re-derived calls from the multiplex PCR reads in MiXCR, one entry per CDR3 protein. Here the sample spans 150,000 to 200,000 distinct CDR3 sequences, around a third being singletons. This receptor was obtained from a female donor with breast cancer. Some clones in this sample may be carry-over from other donors' samples. The J gene is TRBJ2-2, the V gene TRBV11-2; 10 bases match TRBD1. The sample consisted of axillary lymph node tissue. CDR3 protein: CASTRGQGYTGGLFF. The DNA of the CDR3 is TGTGCCAGCACTAGGGGACAGGGGTACACCGGGGGGCTGTTTTTT.